The TCR beta chain under discussion was sequenced for a study of long-term antiretroviral therapy in people with HIV. At survey level, the immunoSEQ assay was run in its v3.0 version. Assay: immunoSEQ multiplex PCR; the TCRdb copy retains only in-frame clones and omits some. The table has about 30,000 clones, about 87% seen once. Whole-study results and caveats: Every time point showed a repertoire led by clones expanded before ART.

Germline V lookup: CDR1 MGHRA, CDR2 YSYEKL. V was pared by 1 base and J by 9 bases, with 15 bases between. The CDR3 runs to 14 residues. Regarding this clone: Its target is unknown.

The J gene is TRBJ1-1, the V gene TRBV4-1; D is possibly TRBD1 (5 bases). This receptor was identified in a man in his forties or fifties with HIV. Sequencing used unsorted PBMCs, obtained 3.2 years before starting antiretroviral therapy. The CDR3 sequence is CASSQGPRGTKAFF. The CDR3 coding sequence is TGCGCCAGCAGCCAAGGCCCCCGGGGGACTAAAGCTTTCTTT.